Shown below are 30 T cell receptor beta chains from a single sample sequenced in a study of beta chain features in type 1 diabetes. Their antigen targets remain unknown. Of the isolated RNA, all was reverse transcribed, and so the sequenced material was expressed TCRB transcripts. Generated by immunoSEQ multiplex PCR, the TCRdb table keeps only in-frame clones and is missing some. The sample lists 680,000 or so clones; roughly 12% were seen once. Whole-study results and caveats: In all four CD4+ subsets, TCRB CDR3 length was significantly, moderately reduced in type 1 diabetes.

The sample comprised naive CD4+ T cells from blood. These receptor sequences come from a man younger than 35 with type 1 diabetes.

This clone has more than one count but fewer than ten. The chain combines TRBV7-9 with TRBJ1-2, with D possibly matching TRBD1 (6 bases). Germline values: CDR1 SEHNR, CDR2 FQNEAQ (reference sequence). V dropped 5 bases and J dropped 6 bases, with 13 bases sitting between them. The CDR3 extends over 13 amino acids. The CDR3 region is CASSPRDIHGYTF. The CDR3 nucleotides read TGTGCCAGCAGCCCACGGGACATTCATGGCTACACCTTC.

This clone has a handful of counts. The rearrangement joins TRBV20-1 to TRBJ2-3; no firm D call. Germline V gene data show CDR1 as DFQATT and CDR2 as SNEGSKA (reference sequence). V shed 6 bases and J shed 10 bases, with 14 bases lying between them. This CDR3 spans 11 amino acids. The chain's CDR3 is CSAGWVSSQYF. CDR3 coding DNA: TGCAGTGCCGGTTGGGTCAGTTCGCAGTATTTT.

This chain connects TRBV2 to TRBJ2-7; TRBD2 agrees at 8 bases. V was pared by 4 bases and J by 2 bases, with 7 bases of the junction left unmatched. Germline V gene lookup returns CDR1 SNHLY and CDR2 FYNNEI. This CDR3 spans 15 amino acids. This CDR3 is CASSVVSGGPYEQYF. The CDR3 DNA reads as TGTGCCAGCAGTGTGGTGTCGGGGGGGCCCTACGAGCAGTACTTC. Variable domain in full (rest from reference TRBV2 and TRBJ2-7): EPEVTQTPSHQVTQMGQEVILRCVPISNHLYFYWYRQILGQKVEFLVSFYNNEISEKSEIFDDQFSVERPDGSNFTLKIRSTKLEDSAMYFCASSVVSGGPYEQYFGPGTRLTVT.

This clone was observed a handful of times. The chain joins TRBV6-6 to TRBJ1-2; the D is unclear. The V end was cut by 7 bases, the J end by 4 bases, with 16 bases between. This CDR3 has 14 amino acids. Germline CDR1 is MNHNY and CDR2 is SVGAGI (reference sequence). CDR3 region: CASKVPEGPYGYTF. The CDR3 nucleotides are TGTGCCAGCAAGGTACCCGAAGGTCCCTATGGCTACACCTTC.

The chain joins TRBV30 to TRBJ2-1; D is undetermined. There are 13 residues in the CDR3. The ends were cut back, 1 base at V and 10 bases at J, with 14 bases in the middle. Germline lookup yields CDR1 GTSNPN and CDR2 SVGIG (reference sequence). CDR3 bases: TGTGCCTGGAGTGGAGCCGGAAATCGGGAGCAGTTCTTC. As protein: CAWSGAGNREQFF.

V and J are TRBV5-1 and TRBJ2-7; tentatively, D is TRBD1 or TRBD2 (5 bases each). V was clipped by 0 bases and J by 2 bases, with 12 bases between them. The CDR3 consists of 15 residues. Germline V gene sequence: CDR1 SGHRS, CDR2 YFSETQ. The CDR3 loop reads CASSLAGSRAYEQYF. The CDR3 region has the DNA TGCGCCAGCAGCTTGGCTGGGAGCAGGGCCTACGAGCAGTACTTC.

Remarks on this clone: A read error may account for a junction end that differs from germline. CDR3 residues: CASSFSKVDGYTF. The DNA of the CDR3 is TGTGCTAGCAGCTTTAGTAAAGTGGATGGCTACACCTTC. This chain joins TRBV7-7 and TRBJ1-2; D not certain. This CDR3 spans 13 amino acids. The germline CDR1 and CDR2 sequences are SSHAT and FNYEAQ (reference sequence).

This clone has only a few counts. CDR3 sequence (DNA): TGTGCCAGCAGTCCCTTTAAGGACGAGCAGTACTTC. Amino acid sequence: CASSPFKDEQYF. The chain links TRBV28 to TRBJ2-7; no definite D call. The CDR3 is made up of 12 amino acids. Germline CDR1 is MDHEN and CDR2 is SYDVKM. V lost 5 bases to trimming and J lost 5 bases, with 10 bases between them.

The genes are TRBV19 and TRBJ1-2; tentatively, D is TRBD1 (5 bases). The CDR3 covers 16 residues. V gave up 3 bases and J gave up 1 base, with 15 bases separating them. Germline CDR1 LNHDA, CDR2 SQIVND (reference sequence). CDR3 coding DNA: TGTGCCAGTAGTATTGCCGGGTCGGGGCTTAACTATGGCTACACCTTC. Translating gives CASSIAGSGLNYGYTF.

The genes are TRBV7-8 and TRBJ1-3, with D unclear. CDR1 is SGHVS, CDR2 FQNEAQ, per germline. The CDR3 loop spans 16 amino acids. Deletions cut 2 bases from V and 2 bases from J, with 13 bases between. The CDR3 region is CASSLRVSSPGNTIYF. The CDR3 DNA follows: TGTGCCAGCAGCTTACGAGTGTCCAGCCCTGGAAACACCATATATTTT.

This clone was seen a few times. The chain joins TRBV5-1 to TRBJ1-1, with a tentative D call TRBD1 (5 bases). Germline loops: CDR1 SGHRS, CDR2 YFSETQ. The ends were cut back, 1 base at V and 1 base at J, with 8 bases in the middle. The CDR3 has 14 residues. CDR3 protein: CASSLTGTNTEAFF. The CDR3 DNA reads TGCGCCAGCAGCTTGACAGGTACGAACACTGAAGCTTTCTTT.

The chain is built from TRBV7-8 and TRBJ1-5, with no clear D. Germline V gene data show CDR1 as SGHVS and CDR2 as FQNEAQ. V dropped 5 bases and J dropped 1 base, with 9 bases sitting between them. The CDR3 is made up of 14 amino acids. The CDR3 here is CASSLHMSNQPQHF. CDR3 DNA sequence: TGTGCCAGCAGCCTACACATGAGCAATCAGCCCCAGCATTTT. The complete variable domain, with remaining parts taken from reference TRBV7-8 and TRBJ1-5, reads GAGVSQSPRYKVAKRGQDVALRCDPISGHVSLFWYQQALGQGPEFLTYFQNEAQLDKSGLPSDRFFAERPEGSVSTLKIQRTQQEDSAVYLCASSLHMSNQPQHFGDGTRLSIL.

This clone was detected a few times. V usage is TRBV29-1 and J usage is TRBJ1-6; D is ambiguous. Germline V lookup: CDR1 SQVTM, CDR2 ANQGSEA. V lost 1 base to trimming and J lost 6 bases, with 7 bases between them. The length of the CDR3 is 13 residues. The CDR3 nucleotides read TGCAGCGTTGAAGTGGAAGTTAATTCACCCCTCCACTTT. As protein: CSVEVEVNSPLHF.

The rearrangement joins TRBV6-5 to TRBJ2-1, with TRBD1 matching 7 bases. The CDR3 contains 14 residues. The ends lost 8 bases at V and 2 bases at J; junction bases unmatched: 6. In germline, CDR1 is MNHEY, CDR2 SVGAGI. The CDR3 coding sequence is TGTGCCAGCCGGGACAGCCGGGCCTACAATGAGCAGTTCTTC. It translates to CASRDSRAYNEQFF.

The chain combines TRBV9 with TRBJ1-2, with D perhaps matching TRBD1 (6 bases). V was pared by 3 bases and J by 6 bases, with 24 bases between. This CDR3 is 17 amino acids long. Germline-derived CDR1 and CDR2 are SGDLS and YYNGEE. CDR3 nucleotide sequence: TGTGCCAGCAGCGCCGGGGTGGTGGGGGCGGCTGCGAATGGCTACACCTTC. Translated: CASSAGVVGAAANGYTF.

This clone was counted a few times. The chain carries TRBV5-1 and TRBJ2-1; 8 positions match TRBD1. Germline assignment: CDR1 SGHRS and CDR2 YFSETQ. The CDR3 sequence is 15 residues long. J was trimmed by 9 bases and V by 2 bases; bases with no gene match: 10. This CDR3 reads CASSFDRGGRSEQFF. In DNA, the CDR3 is TGCGCCAGCAGCTTCGACAGGGGAGGACGGAGTGAGCAGTTCTTC.

This clone has a handful of counts. The chain employs TRBV14 and TRBJ2-2; D is possibly TRBD1 (5 bases). The CDR3 length is 17 residues. Trimming shortened V by 1 base and J by 11 bases, and 23 bases separated the two germline ends. Germline V gene lookup returns CDR1 SGHDN and CDR2 FVKESK. The CDR3 protein is CASSQVQATVFPAELFF. As DNA, the CDR3 is TGTGCCAGCAGCCAAGTTCAAGCGACAGTTTTTCCTGCTGAGCTGTTTTTT.

V gene TRBV18 combines with J gene TRBJ2-3, with D unclear. V was trimmed by 5 bases and J by 4 bases, leaving 16 bases between them. Looked up from germline, CDR1 is KGHSH and CDR2 is LQKENI. CDR3 length: 15 amino acids. Written as DNA, the CDR3 is TGTGCCAGCTCATCCTTAAGCCACCCGTCAGATACGCAGTATTTT. This translates into CASSSLSHPSDTQYF.

This clone has more than one count but fewer than ten. CDR3 amino acids: CASSLGRPGIPTSAFF. CDR3 coding DNA: TGTGCCAGCAGCTTGGGACGGCCGGGGATCCCAACATCGGCTTTCTTT. This rearrangement joins TRBV5-4 to TRBJ1-1; D is ambiguous. This CDR3 contains 16 residues. Germline lookup yields CDR1 SGHNT and CDR2 YYREEE (reference sequence). Trimming left V 0 bases short and J 11 bases short, with 23 bases between.

The chain carries TRBV30 and TRBJ1-1, with D tentatively TRBD1 (5 bases). The CDR3 is 15 amino acids. Germline V gene lookup returns CDR1 GTSNPN and CDR2 SVGIG (reference sequence). The V end lost 2 bases, the J end lost 1 base, and 14 bases lay between the germline ends. The CDR3 reads CAWSTPGGRNTEAFF. The CDR3 DNA reads TGTGCCTGGAGTACCCCGGGGGGGAGGAACACTGAAGCTTTCTTT. Full variable domain (remainder filled in from reference TRBV30 and TRBJ1-1): SQTIHQWPATLVQPVGSPLSLECTVEGTSNPNLYWYRQAAGRGLQLLFYSVGIGQISSEVPQNLSASRPQDRQFILSSKKLLLSDSGFYLCAWSTPGGRNTEAFFGQGTRLTVV.

The J gene is TRBJ2-5, the V gene TRBV25-1; D remains unclear. Looked up from germline, CDR1 is MGHDK and CDR2 is SYGVNS. The CDR3 has 14 residues. V shed 3 bases and J shed 4 bases, with 12 bases lying between them. The chain's CDR3 is CASSEAQMAETQYF. CDR3 coding DNA: TGTGCCAGCAGTGAGGCCCAGATGGCAGAGACCCAGTACTTC.

The chain couples TRBV10-3 to TRBJ2-1, with D hard to call. Trimming removed 8 bases from V and 6 bases from J, with 20 bases in between. This CDR3 has 15 amino acids. Germline CDR1 is ENHRY and CDR2 is SYGVKD. This CDR3 is CAIHDAPVASNEQFF. The CDR3 DNA reads TGTGCCATCCATGACGCCCCCGTGGCGTCCAATGAGCAGTTCTTC.

The gene calls are TRBV6-5 and TRBJ1-2; D unclear. CDR3 length: 11 residues. Germline lookup yields CDR1 MNHEY and CDR2 SVGAGI. V lost 5 bases, J lost 8 bases, and 9 bases lay in between. The CDR3: CASSPPRGYTF. The CDR3 region has the DNA TGTGCCAGCAGTCCACCTCGGGGCTACACCTTC.

V gene TRBV7-3 combines with J gene TRBJ2-1; no clear D gene. V dropped 5 bases and J dropped 9 bases, with 11 bases sitting between them. The CDR3 sequence is 12 residues long. The germline CDR1 and CDR2 sequences are SGHTA and FQGTGA. CDR3 region: CASSPSGVEQFF. DNA of the CDR3: TGTGCCAGCAGCCCCAGTGGAGTTGAGCAGTTCTTC.

With regard to this clone: The sample carries other DNA sequences with the same CDR3. V usage is TRBV30 and J usage is TRBJ1-1; D remains unclear. V was trimmed by 0 bases and J by 1 base, leaving 6 bases between them. This CDR3 has 13 residues. Germline lookup yields CDR1 GTSNPN and CDR2 SVGIG (reference sequence). Written as DNA, the CDR3 is TGTGCCTGGAGTGTACTGAGGAACACTGAAGCTTTCTTT. Protein sequence: CAWSVLRNTEAFF. Looking up the rest from reference TRBV30 and TRBJ1-1 gives the full variable domain: SQTIHQWPATLVQPVGSPLSLECTVEGTSNPNLYWYRQAAGRGLQLLFYSVGIGQISSEVPQNLSASRPQDRQFILSSKKLLLSDSGFYLCAWSVLRNTEAFFGQGTRLTVV.

V and J are TRBV5-6 and TRBJ2-5; no definite D call. Trimming left V 1 base short and J 7 bases short, with 14 bases between. Germline V CDR1 and CDR2: SGHDT, YYEEEE. This CDR3 has 14 amino acids. CDR3 DNA: TGTGCCAGCAGCTTGATTTCAGCTCTAGGGACCCAGTACTTC. Amino acid sequence: CASSLISALGTQYF.

The chain uses TRBV30 and TRBJ1-1; D not resolved. Trimming shortened V by 1 base and J by 4 bases, and 13 bases separated the two germline ends. Per germline, CDR1 GTSNPN and CDR2 SVGIG (reference sequence). The length of the CDR3 is 14 residues. CDR3 nucleotides: TGTGCCTGGAGTGGAATTACCGAGGGCACTGAAGCTTTCTTT. Protein sequence: CAWSGITEGTEAFF. Full variable domain (missing parts from reference TRBV30 and TRBJ1-1): SQTIHQWPATLVQPVGSPLSLECTVEGTSNPNLYWYRQAAGRGLQLLFYSVGIGQISSEVPQNLSASRPQDRQFILSSKKLLLSDSGFYLCAWSGITEGTEAFFGQGTRLTVV.

This clone was picked up many times. The rearrangement links TRBV30 to TRBJ1-1; D not certain. Germline lookup yields CDR1 GTSNPN and CDR2 SVGIG (reference sequence). This CDR3 is built from 14 residues. V lost 3 bases, J lost 0 bases, and 11 bases lay in between. The CDR3 sequence is CAWSATILNTEAFF. CDR3 DNA sequence: TGTGCCTGGAGCGCAACGATCTTGAACACTGAAGCTTTCTTT.

This clone was recorded a few times. This rearrangement joins TRBV7-3 to TRBJ2-2; D is ambiguous. V was cut by 1 base and J by 8 bases, with 8 bases left in between. The CDR3 length is 13 residues. Germline CDR1 and CDR2: SGHTA and FQGTGA. The CDR3 sequence is CASSLKMTGELFF. In DNA, the CDR3 is TGTGCCAGCAGCTTAAAAATGACTGGGGAGCTGTTTTTT.

The table lists this clone with a few counts. The V gene is TRBV6-5, the J gene TRBJ1-1; D unresolved. Germline values: CDR1 MNHEY, CDR2 SVGAGI. Trimming took off 6 bases at V and 7 bases at J, with 15 bases between the two ends. CDR3 length: 13 amino acids. As DNA, the CDR3 is TGTGCCAGCAGACTATCAGAGATCGATGAAGCTTTCTTT. Amino acid sequence: CASRLSEIDEAFF.